This TCR beta chain is from a study of CD8+CD57+ T cells in acquired aplastic anemia. Study details: Sorted CD4+ and CD8+ cell DNA averaged around 3.3 ug.

Trimming took off 0 bases at V and 1 base at J, with 10 bases between the two ends. CDR3 length: 16 amino acids. Germline assignment: CDR1 SGHDT and CDR2 YYEEEE. Investigators profiled TCR beta VDJ and CDR3 from genomic DNA template. One entry per CDR3 protein results from TCRdb running MiXCR on the reads. The sample contains about 260,000 distinct CDR3 sequences, roughly 82% of which appear only once. Patients selected for sequencing had displayed CD8+CD57+ cell expansion by flow cytometry. No therapy had been given to the patients at the time of blood sampling. Regarding the study as a whole: Overlapping CD8+ CDR3 repertoires of patients and controls contained some 30 shared sequences.

As concerns this clonotype: The antigen remains undetermined.

Sequenced input: sorted CD4+, CD8+, or CD8+CD57+ T cells (not recorded which) from PBMCs. The rearrangement links TRBV5-6 to TRBJ2-2, with TRBD2 as a possible D gene (6 bases). This TCR came from a human donor with aplastic anemia. The CDR3 loop is CASSLEEGGNTGELFF. The CDR3 region has the DNA TGTGCCAGCAGCTTGGAGGAGGGCGGGAACACCGGGGAGCTGTTTTTT. The full variable domain, with the rest looked up from reference TRBV5-6 and TRBJ2-2, is DAGVTQSPTHLIKTRGQQVTLRCSPKSGHDTVSWYQQALGQGPQFIFQYYEEEERQRGNFPDRFSGHQFPNYSSELNVNALLLGDSALYLCASSLEEGGNTGELFFGEGSRLTVL.